This passage covers 26 T cell receptor beta chains from one sample sequenced in a study of T cells in Graves' hyperthyroidism and ophthalmopathy. Using RNA transcripts as the source, TCR beta CDR3 regions were amplified. The primer set for the first-round RT-PCR of the TCR CDR3 was HTBI. Each CDR3 protein is one row after TCRdb ran MiXCR on the multiplex PCR reads. The sample lists around 350,000 distinct CDR3 sequences; 15% to 20% were seen once. Sequencing used blood. Every receptor here comes from a woman aged 18-29 years with Graves' hyperthyroidism.

This clonotype was recorded at least ten times. The chain has TRBV6-1 and TRBJ1-1; D not resolved. Between the trimmed V and J ends, which lost 7 bases and 1 base, there was a span of 10 bases. Germline V lookup: CDR1 MNHNS, CDR2 SASEGT. The CDR3 covers 13 residues. CDR3 sequence: CASTSIRNTEAFF. CDR3 sequence (DNA): TGTGCCAGCACATCCATTAGGAACACTGAAGCTTTCTTT.

The CDR3 region has the DNA TGTGCCAGCAGTTTAGGGAGCGGGAGGCCATACAATGAGCAGTTCTTC. This gives the protein CASSLGSGRPYNEQFF. The chain employs TRBV27 and TRBJ2-1; 9 bases fit TRBD2. This CDR3 has 16 amino acids. Germline V gene lookup returns CDR1 MNHEY and CDR2 SMNVEV (reference sequence). V lost 2 bases and J lost 4; bases outside the gene matches: 6.

This clonotype has only a few counts. The J gene is TRBJ2-7, the V gene TRBV11-2; D might be TRBD1 (5 bases). CDR1 is SGHAT, CDR2 FQNNGV, per germline. V dropped 1 base and J dropped 4 bases, with 11 bases sitting between them. The CDR3 has 14 residues. For the CDR3, the DNA is TGTGCCAGCAGCTTAGGGGGCGAAGGGTACGAGCAGTACTTC. Protein sequence: CASSLGGEGYEQYF.

There are a few counts of this clonotype. This chain joins TRBV3-1 and TRBJ1-1; D uncertain. The CDR3 extends over 13 amino acids. V shed 4 bases and J shed 2 bases, with 8 bases lying between them. The V gene's germline CDR1 is LGHDT and CDR2 YNNKEL (reference sequence). The CDR3 coding sequence is TGTGCCAGCAGCCCTAGAGTCAACACTGAAGCTTTCTTT. Protein sequence: CASSPRVNTEAFF.

This clonotype was seen ten or more times. This sequence joins TRBV29-1 and TRBJ2-5, with D maybe TRBD2 (6 bases). Trimming shortened V by 4 bases and J by 4 bases, and 13 bases separated the two germline ends. This CDR3 is 13 amino acids long. Per the germline V gene, CDR1 is SQVTM and CDR2 is ANQGSEA. The CDR3 DNA sequence: TGCAGCGTTGTGTACCAGGGAGGAGAGACCCAGTACTTC. It is translated as CSVVYQGGETQYF.

This clonotype was seen repeatedly, ten times or more. The J gene is TRBJ1-1, the V gene TRBV11-2, with a tentative D call TRBD1 (5 bases). Germline CDR1 and CDR2: SGHAT and FQNNGV. V was shortened by 2 bases and J by 3 bases, with 13 bases between the two germline ends. CDR3 length: 15 amino acids. The CDR3 DNA sequence: TGTGCCAGCAGCTTAAGGGGATGGGCGGACACTGAAGCTTTCTTT. Its translation is CASSLRGWADTEAFF.

This clonotype occurred many times. The chain combines TRBV20-1 with TRBJ1-2, with 10 bases identical to TRBD1. The CDR3 runs 15 residues. Germline CDR1 and CDR2: DFQATT and SNEGSKA (reference sequence). The ends lost 3 bases at V and 4 bases at J; junction bases unmatched: 8. CDR3 loop: CSARATGGSFYGYTF. CDR3 nucleotides: TGCAGTGCTAGGGCGACAGGGGGCAGCTTCTATGGCTACACCTTC.

The sample holds many counts of this clonotype. The chain uses TRBV10-3 and TRBJ1-1; D perhaps matches TRBD1 (6 bases). The CDR3 has 13 amino acids. The germline gives CDR1 ENHRY, CDR2 SYGVKD. The V end lost 11 bases, the J end lost 2 bases, and 15 bases lay between the germline ends. The CDR3 reads CASKGGINTEAFF. The CDR3 DNA sequence: TGTGCCTCAAAGGGGGGAATCAACACTGAAGCTTTCTTT.

J is TRBJ2-2 and V is TRBV6-5, with 8 nucleotides matching TRBD1. There are 17 residues in the CDR3. V trimming: 0 bases; J trimming: 5 bases; junction bases outside the gene matches: 8. Germline V gives CDR1 MNHEY, CDR2 SVGAGI. CDR3 residues: CASSYSRDRGITGELFF. The CDR3 DNA is TGTGCCAGCAGTTACTCGCGAGACAGGGGCATAACCGGGGAGCTGTTTTTT.

CDR3 in DNA: TGTGCCTGGAGTAGGGCACGCCTGGGGAGGACTGAAGCTTTCTTT. Amino acids: CAWSRARLGRTEAFF. The chain couples TRBV30 to TRBJ1-1, with D hard to call. Germline-derived CDR1 and CDR2 are GTSNPN and SVGIG (reference sequence). CDR3 length: 15 amino acids. V lost 2 bases and J 5 bases, leaving 18 bases between the germline ends.

This clonotype has ten or more counts. V and J are TRBV27 and TRBJ2-7, with TRBD1 as a possible D gene (6 bases). Trimming took off 5 bases at V and 2 bases at J, with 25 bases between the two ends. Germline-derived CDR1 and CDR2 are MNHEY and SMNVEV (reference sequence). This CDR3 is 18 amino acids long. The CDR3 DNA is TGTGCCAGCAGTGGGGGAAGGGGGAGTGATGTAAGGACCTACGAGCAGTACTTC. It encodes CASSGGRGSDVRTYEQYF.

The table lists this clonotype with many counts. The chain uses TRBV29-1 and TRBJ1-2; D not resolved. The CDR3 is 14 amino acids. Germline CDR1 reads SQVTM; CDR2 reads ANQGSEA. V was pared by 4 bases and J by 2 bases, with 14 bases between. CDR3 DNA: TGCAGCGTTGGCCCTAGGGCGGCAAACTATGGCTACACCTTC. It encodes CSVGPRAANYGYTF.

This clonotype was found many times. The chain employs TRBV9 and TRBJ2-7; D remains unclear. Germline V gives CDR1 SGDLS, CDR2 YYNGEE. This CDR3 has 13 residues. V lost 0 bases and J lost 1, with 5 bases in between. CDR3 amino acids: CASSVAPSYEQYF. In DNA, the CDR3 is TGTGCCAGCAGCGTAGCCCCATCCTACGAGCAGTACTTC.

There are many counts of this clonotype. The CDR3 region has the DNA TGTGCCAGCACGCAGGGAGAGGGGACCGGGGAGCTGTTTTTT. This codes for CASTQGEGTGELFF. J is TRBJ2-2 and V is TRBV2, with D perhaps TRBD1 or TRBD2 (5 bases each). The germline V gene has CDR1 SNHLY and CDR2 FYNNEI. The CDR3 sequence is 14 residues long. Trimming shortened V by 7 bases and J by 5 bases, and 14 bases separated the two germline ends.

In this sample, this clonotype turned up many times. CDR3 in amino acids: CSAPYVGIHEQYF. The DNA for the CDR3 is TGCAGTGCCCCCTATGTGGGAATCCACGAGCAGTACTTC. The chain joins TRBV20-1 to TRBJ2-7; no definite D call. Trimming stripped 6 bases from V and 5 bases from J, with 17 bases between. The CDR3 sequence is 13 residues long. CDR1 is DFQATT, CDR2 SNEGSKA, per germline (reference sequence).

This clonotype was detected a few times. The rearrangement uses TRBV6-5 and TRBJ2-7; TRBD1 aligns across 8 bases. Germline-derived CDR1 and CDR2 are MNHEY and SVGAGI. Unmatched junction bases numbered 10, after V lost 4 bases and J lost 2 bases. The CDR3 runs to 16 residues. The CDR3 DNA reads TGTGCCAGCAGTTCTGGGACAGGAGTTTTAGCCTACGAGCAGTACTTC. Its protein is CASSSGTGVLAYEQYF.

The gene calls are TRBV5-1 and TRBJ2-5; TRBD2 aligns across 8 bases. CDR1 and CDR2 from the germline V gene are SGHRS and YFSETQ. Trimming took 4 bases from V and 5 from J; bases not matched to a gene: 25. The CDR3 runs to 20 residues. The CDR3 loop is CASSRVSVGGAKRLGETQYF. CDR3 DNA sequence: TGCGCCAGCAGCCGGGTATCTGTCGGGGGGGCGAAGAGGCTCGGGGAGACCCAGTACTTC.

This clonotype has more than one count but fewer than ten. The genes are TRBV24-1 and TRBJ2-3, with 12 nucleotides matching TRBD2. With 5 bases clipped from V and 2 bases from J, the junction kept 10 bases outside the gene matches. The CDR3 is 18 amino acids. Germline V CDR1 and CDR2: KGHDR, SFDVKD. The CDR3 region is CATSVFPGLAGSTDTQYF. The CDR3, as DNA: TGTGCCACCAGTGTCTTTCCCGGACTAGCGGGATCCACAGATACGCAGTATTTT.

This clonotype came up many times. V is TRBV11-2 and J is TRBJ2-7; the D is unclear. Trimming pared 2 bases from V and 5 bases from J, leaving 7 bases between. The CDR3 is made up of 12 amino acids. CDR1 is SGHAT and CDR2 is FQNNGV in the germline V gene. The CDR3 DNA is TGTGCCAGCAGCTTAACCCCAGACGAGCAGTACTTC. Translation gives CASSLTPDEQYF.

The V call is TRBV12-3 or TRBV12-4, the J call TRBJ1-5; no definite D call. The CDR3 sequence is 15 residues long. Trimming took off 2 bases at V and 0 bases at J, with 8 bases between the two ends. DNA of the CDR3: TGTGCCAGCAGTTTACAGTCGGATAGCAATCAGCCCCAGCATTTT. Translating it yields CASSLQSDSNQPQHF.

This clonotype was observed a single time. The chain joins TRBV11-2 to TRBJ2-5, with D perhaps TRBD2 (5 bases). V lost 1 base and J lost 9, with 15 bases in between. CDR3 length: 14 amino acids. The germline CDR1 and CDR2 sequences are SGHAT and FQNNGV. In DNA form, the CDR3 reads TGTGCCAGCAGCTTAGCGGTTCCCCTGAGGGCCCAGTACTTC. As protein: CASSLAVPLRAQYF.

This clonotype has at least ten counts. The rearrangement joins TRBV11-2 to TRBJ2-6; D ambiguous. Germline lookup yields CDR1 SGHAT and CDR2 FQNNGV. The V end was cut by 3 bases, the J end by 4 bases, with 10 bases between. The CDR3 consists of 15 residues. The CDR3 loop is CASSLRLAGANVLTF. CDR3 DNA: TGTGCCAGCAGCTTGAGGCTGGCGGGGGCCAACGTCCTGACTTTC.

This clonotype was seen at least ten times. The chain couples TRBV25-1 to TRBJ1-1; D might be TRBD1 (5 bases). This CDR3 spans 16 amino acids. Trimming stripped 2 bases from V and 5 bases from J, with 18 bases between. CDR1 and CDR2 from the germline V gene are MGHDK and SYGVNS. The CDR3 DNA sequence: TGTGCCAGCAGTGAAGGGGGGTGGGGTTCGAGTACTGAAGCTTTCTTT. This sequence encodes CASSEGGWGSSTEAFF.

This clonotype was recorded at least ten times. V gene TRBV5-1 combines with J gene TRBJ2-7, with TRBD1 identical over 10 bases. This CDR3 contains 13 residues. Germline V gene sequence: CDR1 SGHRS, CDR2 YFSETQ. With 4 bases clipped from V and 6 bases from J, the junction kept 4 bases outside the gene matches. The CDR3 sequence: CASSQGQGSEQYF. CDR3 in DNA: TGCGCCAGCAGCCAGGGACAGGGGAGCGAGCAGTACTTC. The full variable domain, completed using reference TRBV5-1 and TRBJ2-7, is KAGVTQTPRYLIKTRGQQVTLSCSPISGHRSVSWYQQTPGQGLQFLFEYFSETQRNKGNFPGRFSGRQFSNSRSEMNVSTLELGDSALYLCASSQGQGSEQYFGPGTRLTVT.

This clonotype was picked up many times. In nucleotides, the CDR3 is TGTGCCAGTAGTAGTCAGGGAGAGACCGGGGAGCTGTTTTTT. This encodes CASSSQGETGELFF. The chain uses TRBV19 and TRBJ2-2; D may be TRBD1 or TRBD2 (5 bases each). The germline V gene has CDR1 LNHDA and CDR2 SQIVND (reference sequence). This CDR3 has 14 amino acids. V lost 4 bases and J lost 5, with 11 bases in between.

This clonotype was counted a few times. The V and J genes are TRBV3-1 and TRBJ2-5; maybe TRBD2 (6 bases). The germline gives CDR1 LGHDT, CDR2 YNNKEL (reference sequence). Trimming removed 5 bases from V and 0 bases from J, with 16 bases in between. The CDR3 totals 16 residues. The CDR3 sequence: CASSEGTSPYQETQYF. The CDR3, as DNA: TGTGCCAGCAGCGAGGGAACTAGCCCGTACCAAGAGACCCAGTACTTC.